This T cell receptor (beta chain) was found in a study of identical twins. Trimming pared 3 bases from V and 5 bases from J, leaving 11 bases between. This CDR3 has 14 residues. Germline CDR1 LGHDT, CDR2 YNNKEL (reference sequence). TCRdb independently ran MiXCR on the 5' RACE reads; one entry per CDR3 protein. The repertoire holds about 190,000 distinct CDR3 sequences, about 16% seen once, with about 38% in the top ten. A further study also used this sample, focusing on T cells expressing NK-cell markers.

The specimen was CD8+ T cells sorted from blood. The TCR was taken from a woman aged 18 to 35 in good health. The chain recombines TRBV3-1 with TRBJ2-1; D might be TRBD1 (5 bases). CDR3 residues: CASSHTLGDNEQFF. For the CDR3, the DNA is TGTGCCAGCAGCCACACCCTAGGGGACAATGAGCAGTTCTTC.